This T cell receptor beta chain is drawn from a study of T cell responses to AZD1222 COVID-19 vaccine. Study-wide points: Close to half of all spike-specific TCRs reportedly target regions of the variants that are unmutated.

Here immunoSEQ multiplex PCR was the method, and the copy in TCRdb shows in-frame clones only, minus some. This table holds about 84,000 clones, approximately 90% found once. The germline CDR1 and CDR2 sequences are LGHDT and YNNKEL (reference sequence). The length of the CDR3 is 14 residues. V lost 1 base, J lost 2 bases, and 6 bases lay in between. With respect to this clone: Its target is not known.

Sample: peripheral blood, taken on day 0 of AZD1222 vaccination. This sequence was found in an adult in good health. J is TRBJ1-3 and V is TRBV3-1 (or the pseudogene TRBV3-2); no firm D call. Here the CDR3 reads CASSQGGPGNTIYF. The CDR3 DNA reads TGTGCCAGCAGCCAAGGGGGTCCTGGAAACACCATATATTTT.